The present TCR beta chain was sequenced within a study of identical twins (dated by TCRdb to the mid-2010s). At the level of the whole study: TCR alpha and beta repertoires from monozygotic twins, unrelated adults of various ages and cord blood were deep-sequenced to test whether fetal clonotypes persist. To rule out contamination, the twin experiments were replicated at different times with different library preparation protocols.

Every donor in the study was a healthy Caucasian. A single count supports this clonotype. No cognate antigen has been identified for it. Base-call qualities are not available, and no considerably larger clone is one nucleotide away. Results and caveats for the whole study, not just this receptor: A weaker excess of twin sharing was found in beta out-of-frame sequences because the signal-to-noise ratio was lowered by fewer shared sequences. Out-of-frame TCR alpha sequences shared between twins showed an excess of low generation-probability sequences compared with coincidental sharing between unrelated individuals. Invariant T cells such as MAIT and iNKT could partly confound zero-insertion analyses, although diverse VJ usage argued against such confounding for most clonotypes. Because the same donors could not be followed over many years, the conclusions depended on cross-sectional statistical analysis. Fewer insertions were carried by abundant cord blood beta clonotypes; a weaker similar trend was observed in young adult naive repertoires, while no such trend was observed in memory repertoires. Recombination models systematically underestimated out-of-frame TCR alpha sharing in monozygotic twins but agreed with sharing between unrelated individuals.

Receptor libraries were prepared by 5' RACE. The sequencing machine was an Illumina HiSeq 2000. A universal primer binding site was introduced by template switching, and a unique molecular identifier was present in the final cDNA, enabling accurate counting of TCR cDNA molecules. Specific primers in the conserved constant-segment region were used to synthesize first-strand cDNA for the TCR alpha and beta chains. To control for contamination, every cDNA library was double barcoded, receiving both a SMART-Mk sample barcode and Illumina barcodes. TruSeq adapter sequences, together with Illumina sample barcodes, were added in two successive PCR steps. The Illumina HiSeq platform was used with custom primers to sequence TCR alpha and beta cDNA libraries. In the authors' own workflow: MiGEC was used to process raw reads and extract unique molecular identifiers, and MiXCR was used to find CDR3 positions. For each individual, recombination models were inferred using an EM algorithm with the repgenHMM and IGoR tools. Shared clonotypes were analyzed with the tcR package in R, and sharing was normalized by the product of cloneset sizes. To study raw recombination without the effects of thymic and clonal selection, out-of-frame nonproductive sequences were analyzed. The raw public reads went through TCRdb reprocessing: fastp at Q25, MiXCR clone calling, in-frame beta chains kept. Merged by CDR3 protein, the rows form single entries marked with the most common genes and DNA. TCRdb's processing, not the authors', yielded these V and J calls. Across this sample there are 1.5 million to 2 million distinct CDR3 sequences, with around 29% seen only once. The leading ten clones occupy around 0.25% of the sample.

Sample: cord blood. The clonotype was recovered from a newborn girl in good health.

Here the CDR3 is given as CSAPLRGPGSYNSPLHF. Read as DNA, the sequence is TGCAGTGCCCCTCTCAGGGGGCCGGGCTCCTATAATTCACCCCTCCACTTT. The rearranged chain carries TRBV20-1 and TRBJ1-6; 8 bases in the junction line up with TRBD1. Including the terminal cysteine and phenylalanine, the CDR3 comprises 17 residues. The DNA shown is the 51-base CDR3, in frame from base 1. V trim: 6 bases; J trim: 0 bases; unmatched bases: 10. The germline V gene (reference sequence) sets CDR1 to DFQATT and CDR2 to SNEGSKA.